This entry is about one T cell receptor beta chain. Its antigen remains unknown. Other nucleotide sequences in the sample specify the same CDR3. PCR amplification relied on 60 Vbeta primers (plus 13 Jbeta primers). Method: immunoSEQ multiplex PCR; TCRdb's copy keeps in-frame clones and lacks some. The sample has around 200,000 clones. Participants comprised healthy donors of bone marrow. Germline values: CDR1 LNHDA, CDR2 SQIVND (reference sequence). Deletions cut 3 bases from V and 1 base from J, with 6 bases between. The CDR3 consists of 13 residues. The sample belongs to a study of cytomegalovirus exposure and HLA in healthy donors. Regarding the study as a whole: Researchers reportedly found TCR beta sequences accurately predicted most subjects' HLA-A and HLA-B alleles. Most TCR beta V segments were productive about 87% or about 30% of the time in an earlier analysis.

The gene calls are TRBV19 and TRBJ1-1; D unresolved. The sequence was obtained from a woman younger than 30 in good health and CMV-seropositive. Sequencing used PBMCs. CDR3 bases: TGTGCCAGTAGTATTCGGGAGAACACTGAAGCTTTCTTT. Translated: CASSIRENTEAFF.